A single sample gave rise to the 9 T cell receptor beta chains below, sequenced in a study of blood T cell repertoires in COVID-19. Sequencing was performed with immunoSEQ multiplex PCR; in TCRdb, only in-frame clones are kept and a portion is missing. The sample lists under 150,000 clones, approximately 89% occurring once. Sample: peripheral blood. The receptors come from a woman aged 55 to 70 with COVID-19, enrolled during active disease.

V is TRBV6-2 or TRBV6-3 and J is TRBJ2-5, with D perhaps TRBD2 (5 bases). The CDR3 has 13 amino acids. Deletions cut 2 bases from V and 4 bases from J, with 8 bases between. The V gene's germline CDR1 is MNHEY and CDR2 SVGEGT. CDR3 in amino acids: CASSYRETETQYF. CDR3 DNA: TGTGCCAGCAGTTACAGGGAGACAGAGACCCAGTACTTC.

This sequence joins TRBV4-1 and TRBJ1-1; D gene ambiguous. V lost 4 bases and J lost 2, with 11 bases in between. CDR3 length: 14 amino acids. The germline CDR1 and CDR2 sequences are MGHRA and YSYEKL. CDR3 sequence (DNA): TGCGCCAGCAGCCCGGAGACGGTTAACACTGAAGCTTTCTTT. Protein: CASSPETVNTEAFF.

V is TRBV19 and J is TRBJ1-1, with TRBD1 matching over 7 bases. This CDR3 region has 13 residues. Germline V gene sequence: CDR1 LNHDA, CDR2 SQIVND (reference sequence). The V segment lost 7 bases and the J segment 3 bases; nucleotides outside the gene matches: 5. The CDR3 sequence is CASTSGGYTEAFF. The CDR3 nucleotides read TGTGCCAGTACCTCAGGGGGTTACACTGAAGCTTTCTTT.

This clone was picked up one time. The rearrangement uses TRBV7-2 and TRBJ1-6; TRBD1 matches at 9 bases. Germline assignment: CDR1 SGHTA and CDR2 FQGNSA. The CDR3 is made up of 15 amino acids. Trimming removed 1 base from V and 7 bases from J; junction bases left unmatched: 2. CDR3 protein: CASSLGDRDNSPLHF. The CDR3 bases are TGTGCCAGCAGCTTAGGGGACAGGGACAATTCACCCCTCCACTTT.

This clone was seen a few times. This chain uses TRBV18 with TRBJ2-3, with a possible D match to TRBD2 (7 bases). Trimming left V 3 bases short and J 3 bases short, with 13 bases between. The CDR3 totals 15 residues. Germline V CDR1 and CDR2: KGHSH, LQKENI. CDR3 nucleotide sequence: TGTGCCAGCTCACCGGCGGGGGCGGGGACAGATACGCAGTATTTT. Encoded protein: CASSPAGAGTDTQYF.

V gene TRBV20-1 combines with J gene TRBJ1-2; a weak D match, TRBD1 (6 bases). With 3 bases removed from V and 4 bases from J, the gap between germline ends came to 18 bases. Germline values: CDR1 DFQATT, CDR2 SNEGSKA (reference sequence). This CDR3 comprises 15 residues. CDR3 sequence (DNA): TGCAGTGCTAGTCGGGACATTTTTTACTCCTATGGCTACACCTTC. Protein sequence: CSASRDIFYSYGYTF.

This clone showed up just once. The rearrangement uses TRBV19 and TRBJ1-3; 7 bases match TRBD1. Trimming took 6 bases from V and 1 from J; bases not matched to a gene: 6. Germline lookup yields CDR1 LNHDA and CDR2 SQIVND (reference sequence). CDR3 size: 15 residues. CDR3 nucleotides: TGTGCCAGTAGACGACAGGGTGGGTCTGGAAACACCATATATTTT. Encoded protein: CASRRQGGSGNTIYF.

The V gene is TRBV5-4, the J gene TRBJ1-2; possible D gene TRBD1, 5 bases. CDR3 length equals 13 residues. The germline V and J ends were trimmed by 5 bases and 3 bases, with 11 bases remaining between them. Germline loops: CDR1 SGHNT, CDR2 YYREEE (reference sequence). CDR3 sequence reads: CASRTQEDYGYTF. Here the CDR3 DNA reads TGTGCCAGCAGGACACAGGAAGACTATGGCTACACCTTC.

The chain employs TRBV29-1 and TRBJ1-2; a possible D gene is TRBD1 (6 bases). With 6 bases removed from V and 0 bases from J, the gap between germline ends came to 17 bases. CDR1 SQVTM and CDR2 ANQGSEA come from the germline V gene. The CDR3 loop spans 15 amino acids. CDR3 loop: CSVGRSGASNYGYTF. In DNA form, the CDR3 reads TGCAGCGTGGGGCGTTCAGGGGCCTCTAACTATGGCTACACCTTC.